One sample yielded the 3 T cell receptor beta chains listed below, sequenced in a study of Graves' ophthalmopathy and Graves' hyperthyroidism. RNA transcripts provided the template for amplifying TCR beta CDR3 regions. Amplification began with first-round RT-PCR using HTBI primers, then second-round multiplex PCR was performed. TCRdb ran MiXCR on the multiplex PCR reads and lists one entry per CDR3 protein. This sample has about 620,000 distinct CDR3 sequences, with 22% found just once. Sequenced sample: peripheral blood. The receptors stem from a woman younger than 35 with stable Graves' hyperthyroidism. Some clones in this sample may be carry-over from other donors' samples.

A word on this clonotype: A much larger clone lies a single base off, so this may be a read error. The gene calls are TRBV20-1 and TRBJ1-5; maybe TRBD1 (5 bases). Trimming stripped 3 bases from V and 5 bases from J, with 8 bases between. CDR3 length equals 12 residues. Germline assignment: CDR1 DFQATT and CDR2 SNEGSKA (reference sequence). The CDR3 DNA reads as TGCAGTGCTAGGGGGGGGGATCAGCCCCAGCATTTT. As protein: CSARGGDQPQHF.

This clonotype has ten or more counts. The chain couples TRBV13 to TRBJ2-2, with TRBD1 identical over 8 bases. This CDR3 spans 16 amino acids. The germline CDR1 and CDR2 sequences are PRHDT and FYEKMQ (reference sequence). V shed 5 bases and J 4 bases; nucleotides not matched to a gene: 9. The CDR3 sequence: CASSLDRGLGTGELFF. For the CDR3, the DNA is TGTGCCAGCAGCCTCGACAGGGGACTCGGCACCGGGGAGCTGTTTTTT.

The CDR3 here is CASSEGTEIYGYTF. The CDR3 DNA sequence: TGTGCCAGCAGTGAGGGGACAGAAATCTATGGCTACACCTTC. The rearrangement joins TRBV6-1 to TRBJ1-2; 7 nucleotides agree with TRBD1. Germline CDR1 is MNHNS and CDR2 is SASEGT. V trimming: 3 bases; J trimming: 4 bases; junction bases outside the gene matches: 5. CDR3 length: 14 amino acids.